This TCR beta chain was captured in a study of blood T cell repertoires in COVID-19. In the study overall: Both acute and convalescent COVID-19 samples were obtained from the United States, Italy and Spain. Sample material is recorded as cDNA or gDNA derived from T cells, B-cell-depleted T cells, or PBMCs.

The germline gives CDR1 SEHNR, CDR2 FQNEAQ (reference sequence). V shed 1 base, J shed 4 bases, and the junction held 15 bases outside the gene matches. This CDR3 contains 19 residues. Original methodology: Researchers report that nucleated cell counts were estimated from reference gene primer amplification. Repertoires were generated with immunoSEQ multiplex PCR, while TCRdb's copy carries only in-frame clones and drops some. V and J calls and clone size follow that table, whereas D and trimming were derived from the DNA. The top ten clones hold about a tenth of a sample with about 98,000 clones, roughly 82% of them seen once.

The chain employs TRBV7-9 and TRBJ1-2, with TRBD1 matching over 10 bases. The clonotype was recovered from a man between 65 and 79 years old with active or convalescent COVID-19. The specimen was peripheral blood. The CDR3 region is CASSLGAGGTGDSRYGYTF. As DNA, the CDR3 is TGTGCCAGCAGCTTAGGGGCCGGCGGGACAGGGGATTCTCGCTATGGCTACACCTTC.